The 9 T cell receptor beta chains below come from one sample, sequenced in a study of shared clonotypes between healthy human individuals. Generated by immunoSEQ multiplex PCR, the TCRdb table keeps only in-frame clones and is missing some. The repertoire holds 450,000 to 550,000 clones, with around 79% as singletons. Sequenced input: PBMCs. These receptor sequences come from a woman aged 40 to 50 in good health. Some clones in this sample may be carry-over from other donors' samples.

In its sample, this clone was seen a few times. The genes are TRBV7-6 and TRBJ2-3; 9 bases are shared with TRBD1. Trimming took 5 bases from V and 4 from J; bases not matched to a gene: 10. CDR3 length: 16 residues. Looked up from germline, CDR1 is SGHVS and CDR2 is FNYEAQ. CDR3 DNA: TGTGCCAGCAGCCCCCGGGGACAGGGTGGAGCAGATACGCAGTATTTT. Protein product: CASSPRGQGGADTQYF.

CDR3 protein: CASSPHPDRALETQYF. As DNA, the CDR3 is TGTGCCAGCAGCCCCCACCCGGACAGGGCCCTGGAGACCCAGTACTTC. The chain joins TRBV9 to TRBJ2-5; TRBD1 matches 8 bases. Germline V gives CDR1 SGDLS, CDR2 YYNGEE. V gave up 4 bases and J gave up 5 bases; unmatched junction bases: 13. The CDR3 is 16 amino acids. Full variable domain (missing parts from reference TRBV9 and TRBJ2-5): DSGVTQTPKHLITATGQRVTLRCSPRSGDLSVYWYQQSLDQGLQFLIQYYNGEERAKGNILERFSAQQFPDLHSELNLSSLELGDSALYFCASSPHPDRALETQYFGPGTRLLVL.

This clone occurred a few times. This CDR3 reads CSVGFGSRFQETQYF. CDR3 DNA sequence: TGCAGCGTGGGGTTCGGCAGCAGATTTCAAGAGACCCAGTACTTC. V gene TRBV29-1 combines with J gene TRBJ2-5; D is uncertain. V lost 6 bases, J lost 2 bases, and 19 bases lay in between. The CDR3 extends over 15 amino acids. Germline V gene lookup returns CDR1 SQVTM and CDR2 ANQGSEA.

This clone was observed a single time. This rearrangement joins TRBV5-1 to TRBJ2-2, with a possible D match to TRBD1 (7 bases). The CDR3 is made up of 15 amino acids. Trimming pared 4 bases from V and 3 bases from J, leaving 13 bases between. Per germline, CDR1 SGHRS and CDR2 YFSETQ. CDR3: CASSAGQLDTGELFF. The CDR3 nucleotides are TGCGCCAGCAGCGCGGGACAGTTAGACACCGGGGAGCTGTTTTTT. The full variable domain, with the rest looked up from reference TRBV5-1 and TRBJ2-2, is KAGVTQTPRYLIKTRGQQVTLSCSPISGHRSVSWYQQTPGQGLQFLFEYFSETQRNKGNFPGRFSGRQFSNSRSEMNVSTLELGDSALYLCASSAGQLDTGELFFGEGSRLTVL.

This chain uses TRBV11-2 with TRBJ2-1; TRBD2 aligns across 8 bases. CDR3 size: 16 residues. Germline loops: CDR1 SGHAT, CDR2 FQNNGV. The junction had 9 bases not matched to a gene; V was cut back by 5 bases and J by 3 bases. The CDR3 spells CASSQYSGNVYNEQFF. The CDR3 DNA reads TGTGCCAGCAGCCAATATAGCGGGAACGTCTACAATGAGCAGTTCTTC.

The CDR3 coding sequence is TGTGCCAGCAGCTTAGATAGAGCGGGACGGAATGAGCAGTTCTTC. It yields the protein CASSLDRAGRNEQFF. The chain couples TRBV7-9 to TRBJ2-1, with 7 positions matching TRBD2. The ends lost 1 base at V and 7 bases at J; junction bases unmatched: 7. CDR1 and CDR2 from the germline V gene are SEHNR and FQNEAQ (reference sequence). This CDR3 spans 15 amino acids. The whole variable domain, filled in from reference TRBV7-9 and TRBJ2-1, reads DTGVSQNPRHKITKRGQNVTFRCDPISEHNRLYWYRQTLGQGPEFLTYFQNEAQLEKSRLLSDRFSAERPKGSFSTLEIQRTEQGDSAMYLCASSLDRAGRNEQFFGPGTRLTVL.

This clone has a handful of counts. V gene TRBV7-2 combines with J gene TRBJ2-2, with D possibly TRBD1 on 5 matching bases. The CDR3 is 13 amino acids. CDR1 is SGHTA, CDR2 FQGNSA, per germline. V lost 0 bases and J 8 bases, leaving 7 bases between the germline ends. The CDR3 loop reads CASSLARQGELFF. The CDR3 nucleotides read TGTGCCAGCAGCTTAGCGAGACAGGGGGAGCTGTTTTTT.

The V gene is TRBV29-1, the J gene TRBJ1-2; TRBD1 agrees at 9 bases. Germline loops: CDR1 SQVTM, CDR2 ANQGSEA. The ends lost 6 bases at V and 2 bases at J; junction bases unmatched: 7. The CDR3 totals 14 residues. CDR3 protein: CSVDSGTGNYGYTF. The CDR3 nucleotides are TGCAGCGTAGATTCCGGGACAGGGAACTATGGCTACACCTTC.

For this clone: In the same sample, other DNA sequences code for this CDR3. The J gene is TRBJ1-1, the V gene TRBV5-1; D is unresolved. V was pared by 2 bases and J by 2 bases, with 7 bases between. This CDR3 region has 13 residues. Germline values: CDR1 SGHRS, CDR2 YFSETQ. CDR3 in DNA: TGCGCCAGCAGCTTATCGCCAAACACTGAAGCTTTCTTT. This sequence encodes CASSLSPNTEAFF. Using reference TRBV5-1 and TRBJ1-1 for the parts outside the CDR3, the full variable domain is KAGVTQTPRYLIKTRGQQVTLSCSPISGHRSVSWYQQTPGQGLQFLFEYFSETQRNKGNFPGRFSGRQFSNSRSEMNVSTLELGDSALYLCASSLSPNTEAFFGQGTRLTVV.